This passage covers 5 T cell receptor beta chains from one sample sequenced in a study of control samples from healthy donors and cancer patients. The table came from immunoSEQ multiplex PCR; TCRdb's copy has only in-frame clones and leaves some out. Of roughly 88,000 clones in the sample, 80% to 95% were seen once. Source material: blood. Receptors originate from a man aged 18 to 29 in good health.

This chain uses TRBV25-1 with TRBJ2-2; D might be TRBD2 (5 bases). CDR1 is MGHDK and CDR2 is SYGVNS in the germline V gene. The CDR3 consists of 16 residues. With 3 bases removed from V and 0 bases from J, the gap between germline ends came to 11 bases. The CDR3 loop reads CASSDSGSPNTGELFF. In DNA form, the CDR3 reads TGTGCCAGCAGTGACAGCGGAAGCCCGAACACCGGGGAGCTGTTTTTT.

CDR3 sequence: CASSEGTSGGLTYYNEQFF. The CDR3 DNA sequence: TGTGCCAGCAGTGAAGGGACTAGCGGGGGCCTCACTTACTACAATGAGCAGTTCTTC. The chain has TRBV6-1 and TRBJ2-1; 13 bases line up with TRBD2. CDR1 and CDR2 (germline): MNHNS, SASEGT. The CDR3 runs 19 residues. V was pared by 1 base and J by 3 bases, with 9 bases of the junction left unmatched.

V usage is TRBV30 and J usage is TRBJ1-4; the match to TRBD1 covers 7 bases. The CDR3 is 15 amino acids. V dropped 1 base and J dropped 4; count of bases not matched to a gene: 6. The germline V gene encodes CDR1 GTSNPN and CDR2 SVGIG (reference sequence). The CDR3 DNA is TGTGCCTGGAGTGATCTGACAGGGAGTAATGAAAAACTGTTTTTT. Translation: CAWSDLTGSNEKLFF.

The V call is TRBV10-3, the J call TRBJ2-5; the match to TRBD2 covers 8 bases. The CDR3 covers 15 residues. V shed 6 bases, J shed 2 bases, and the junction held 8 bases outside the gene matches. Germline values: CDR1 ENHRY, CDR2 SYGVKD. The CDR3 is CAIRDSGREQETQYF. DNA for the CDR3: TGTGCCATCAGGGACTCCGGGAGGGAACAAGAGACCCAGTACTTC.

V is TRBV30 and J is TRBJ1-2; possible D gene TRBD1, 6 bases. Germline V gene data show CDR1 as GTSNPN and CDR2 as SVGIG (reference sequence). V was pared by 2 bases and J by 6 bases, with 16 bases between. The CDR3 totals 14 residues. This CDR3 reads CAWSRLSRTDGYTF. In nucleotides, the CDR3 is TGTGCCTGGAGTAGACTCTCGAGGACAGATGGCTACACCTTC.